The present T cell receptor beta chain was sequenced within a study of identical twins. TCRdb processed the 5' RACE reads anew with MiXCR; each CDR3 protein has one entry. Of 200,000 to 250,000 distinct CDR3 sequences detected, more than 6.5% appear once; the ten largest clones hold approximately 2%. This CDR3 has 14 amino acids. Germline loops: CDR1 SGHTA, CDR2 FQGNSA. V shed 5 bases and J 5 bases; nucleotides not matched to a gene: 6. The study's findings and limits: Out-of-frame alpha sequences that twins shared showed excess low generation probability. Fewer insertions characterized abundant cord blood beta clonotypes, whereas memory repertoires showed none.

This clonotype was recorded many times. Its target is unknown. These same data were also listed under a study on yellow fever vaccine responses in identical twins.

The sequenced sample consisted of memory (CD45RO+) T cells sorted from blood. This chain joins TRBV7-2 and TRBJ2-3, with 8 nucleotides matching TRBD2. This TCR derives from a woman younger than 35 in good health. CDR3 protein: CASSTGLARDTQYF. The CDR3 DNA reads TGTGCCAGCAGCACAGGACTAGCTAGAGATACGCAGTATTTT.